Following are 14 T cell receptor beta chains from one sample sequenced in a study of cytomegalovirus exposure and HLA in healthy donors. Use of 60 Vbeta and 13 Jbeta primers characterized the PCR. The table came from immunoSEQ multiplex PCR; TCRdb's copy has only in-frame clones and leaves some out. The sample shows roughly 75,000 clones, more than 65% of them seen only once. Sequenced: PBMCs. Source of these receptors: a man between 70 and 80 years old in good health and CMV-seropositive.

The chain uses TRBV13 and TRBJ1-2; D is ambiguous. The CDR3 totals 15 residues. Germline CDR1 is PRHDT and CDR2 is FYEKMQ (reference sequence). Deletions cut 5 bases from V and 3 bases from J, with 16 bases between. This CDR3 reads CASSTGGLVDYGYTF. CDR3 coding DNA: TGTGCCAGCAGCACCGGAGGGCTTGTGGACTATGGCTACACCTTC.

CDR3 protein: CASSGQPSGTQYF. The CDR3 bases are TGTGCCAGCAGCGGACAGCCCTCCGGGACCCAGTACTTC. The V gene is TRBV14, the J gene TRBJ2-5; tentative D call: TRBD1 (6 bases). Trimming shortened V by 5 bases and J by 7 bases, and 14 bases separated the two germline ends. CDR3 length: 13 amino acids. Germline lookup yields CDR1 SGHDN and CDR2 FVKESK.

V is TRBV5-4 and J is TRBJ1-6; possible D gene TRBD1, 6 bases. This CDR3 is built from 17 residues. Between the trimmed V and J ends, which lost 0 bases and 7 bases, there was a span of 17 bases. Looked up from germline, CDR1 is SGHNT and CDR2 is YYREEE (reference sequence). In nucleotides, the CDR3 is TGTGCCAGCAGCTTGGGACCACAGGGTTTCGGGAATTCACCCCTCCACTTT. Translating gives CASSLGPQGFGNSPLHF.

The rearrangement joins TRBV7-2 to TRBJ2-7; a weak D match, TRBD1 (5 bases). CDR1 is SGHTA and CDR2 is FQGNSA in the germline V gene. The CDR3 is made up of 13 amino acids. V was trimmed by 0 bases and J by 7 bases, leaving 10 bases between them. The CDR3 region has the DNA TGTGCCAGCAGCTTAGCGGAAGGGGCAGAGCAGTACTTC. It translates to CASSLAEGAEQYF.

The V and J genes are TRBV11-2 and TRBJ2-5, with no clear D. Germline V gene data show CDR1 as SGHAT and CDR2 as FQNNGV. The CDR3 has 14 amino acids. V was trimmed by 6 bases and J by 2 bases, leaving 13 bases between them. As DNA, the CDR3 is TGTGCCAGCAGTCAGACTTCGCGGCAAGAGACCCAGTACTTC. Protein product: CASSQTSRQETQYF.

Concerning this clone itself: Other DNA sequences within the sample encode an identical CDR3. The J gene is TRBJ2-7, the V gene TRBV5-1; D is ambiguous. Germline loops: CDR1 SGHRS, CDR2 YFSETQ. V was clipped by 1 base and J by 3 bases, with 8 bases between them. The CDR3 consists of 13 residues. CDR3 bases: TGCGCCAGCAGCTTGAGTCAGGTCTACGAGCAGTACTTC. Protein sequence: CASSLSQVYEQYF.

The gene calls are TRBV13 and TRBJ2-7; tentatively, D is TRBD2 (5 bases). The V gene's germline CDR1 is PRHDT and CDR2 FYEKMQ (reference sequence). V was cut by 3 bases and J by 2 bases, with 8 bases left in between. The CDR3 sequence is 13 residues long. The CDR3 is CASSLRVTYEQYF. CDR3 nucleotides: TGTGCCAGCAGCTTGCGGGTTACCTACGAGCAGTACTTC.

The chain uses TRBV14 and TRBJ1-1; D is uncertain. This CDR3 region has 12 residues. Deletions cut 0 bases from V and 10 bases from J, with 9 bases between. Germline CDR1 and CDR2: SGHDN and FVKESK. For the CDR3, the DNA is TGTGCCAGCAGCCAAGAAGCGGGTTTAGCTTTCTTT. Protein sequence: CASSQEAGLAFF.

The gene calls are TRBV5-8 and TRBJ1-4, with unresolved D. V lost 4 bases, J lost 7 bases, and 14 bases lay in between. Germline CDR1 reads SGHTS; CDR2 reads YDEGEE. The CDR3 runs 14 residues. CDR3 sequence: CASSTRGLGEKLFF. CDR3 DNA sequence: TGTGCCAGCAGCACGCGAGGGTTGGGTGAAAAACTGTTTTTT.

The chain carries TRBV2 and TRBJ2-7; no reliable D call. Trimming left V 8 bases short and J 1 base short, with 12 bases between. The germline gives CDR1 SNHLY, CDR2 FYNNEI. The CDR3 runs 13 residues. The CDR3 DNA follows: TGTGCCAGCTGTAGTGACAATTCCTACGAGCAGTACTTC. Translation: CASCSDNSYEQYF.

CDR3 residues: CASRGGEISGNTIYF. The DNA of the CDR3 is TGTGCCAGTAGGGGGGGGGAAATCTCTGGAAACACCATATATTTT. The chain is built from TRBV2 and TRBJ1-3; possibly TRBD1 for D (6 bases). This CDR3 comprises 15 residues. Between the trimmed V and J ends, which lost 9 bases and 0 bases, there was a span of 15 bases. Germline lookup yields CDR1 SNHLY and CDR2 FYNNEI.

This sequence joins TRBV30 and TRBJ1-1; D gene uncertain. The CDR3 spans 9 residues. Trimming left V 4 bases short and J 7 bases short, with 4 bases between. The V gene's germline CDR1 is GTSNPN and CDR2 SVGIG (reference sequence). CDR3 bases: TGTGCCTGGACGGGTGAAGCTTTCTTT. This codes for CAWTGEAFF.

The J gene is TRBJ1-3, the V gene TRBV18; weak D call: TRBD1 (6 bases). The V end was cut by 6 bases, the J end by 0 bases, with 12 bases between. This CDR3 has 15 amino acids. Germline V gene lookup returns CDR1 KGHSH and CDR2 LQKENI. The CDR3 coding sequence is TGTGCCAGCTCCTCAGGGGATGCCTCTGGAAACACCATATATTTT. Protein sequence: CASSSGDASGNTIYF. The variable domain in full, completed from reference TRBV18 and TRBJ1-3, reads NAGVMQNPRHLVRRRGQEARLRCSPMKGHSHVYWYRQLPEEGLKFMVYLQKENIIDESGMPKERFSAEFPKEGPSILRIQQVVRGDSAAYFCASSSGDASGNTIYFGEGSWLTVV.

This chain uses TRBV29-1 with TRBJ2-1; the match to TRBD2 covers 13 bases. CDR1 is SQVTM and CDR2 is ANQGSEA in the germline V gene. This CDR3 is built from 15 residues. The V gene end was trimmed by 4 bases and the J gene end by 4 bases; junction bases not matched to a gene: 4. The CDR3 DNA reads TGCAGCGTTGCCCTGGGACTAGCGGGATACAATGAGCAGTTCTTC. Amino acid sequence: CSVALGLAGYNEQFF.